A selection of T cell receptor beta chains follows, all from one sample in a study of T-cell reconstitution after alpha-beta-depleted transplantation in children. TCRdb ran MiXCR on the PCR reads and lists one entry per CDR3 protein. Of about 640,000 distinct CDR3 sequences in the sample, over 10% are singletons; the top ten hold about 2.2%. The source was PBMCs, mostly from graft donor cells, collected 360 days after TCRalphabeta/CD19-depleted stem cell transplant. Receptors originate from a male patient aged 10 to 17 who had a stem cell transplant for acute myeloid leukemia, so the T cells may come from the graft donor. The CDR3 runs from the conserved cysteine through the conserved F or W. D genes are given only for firm matches. The size of a clone is reported for some rows only, either as once, few or many, or as a class for expanded clones.

j_call: TRBJ2-1; d_call: TRBD2; v_call: TRBV20-1; clone_size: few; cdr3_aa: CSALISGPGQFF; cdr3_nt: TGCAGTGCCCTAATTAGCGGGCCTGGTCAGTTCTTC
j_call: TRBJ2-2; d_call: -; v_call: TRBV5-1; clone_size: few; cdr3_aa: CATKPAGPGELFF; cdr3_nt: TGCGCCACCAAACCCGCAGGTCCCGGGGAGCTGTTTTTT
j_call: TRBJ2-2; d_call: TRBD2; v_call: TRBV5-4; clone_size: many; cdr3_aa: CASSSGTSGRPPNTGELFF; cdr3_nt: TGTGCCAGCAGCTCTGGGACTAGCGGGAGGCCCCCTAACACCGGGGAGCTGTTTTTT
j_call: TRBJ2-2; d_call: -; v_call: TRBV29-1; clone_size: many; cdr3_aa: CSVAYFQISGGNTGELFF; cdr3_nt: TGCAGCGTTGCCTACTTCCAGATCTCGGGGGGCAACACCGGGGAGCTGTTTTTT
j_call: TRBJ2-3; d_call: TRBD2; v_call: TRBV28; clone_size: few; cdr3_aa: CASSLSRFGGGTDTQYF; cdr3_nt: TGTGCCAGCAGTTTAAGCCGATTTGGGGGAGGGACAGATACGCAGTATTTT
j_call: TRBJ2-1; d_call: TRBD2; v_call: TRBV6-2/TRBV6-3; clone_size: -; cdr3_aa: CASGVGWIAGLNEQFF; cdr3_nt: TGTGCCAGCGGGGTGGGGTGGATAGCGGGACTCAATGAGCAGTTCTTC
j_call: TRBJ2-6; d_call: -; v_call: TRBV12-3/TRBV12-4; clone_size: few; cdr3_aa: CASRKGGANVLTF; cdr3_nt: TGTGCCAGCAGGAAAGGTGGGGCCAACGTCCTGACTTTC
j_call: TRBJ1-5; d_call: -; v_call: TRBV30; clone_size: -; cdr3_aa: CAWSVKGAKPQHF; cdr3_nt: TGTGCCTGGAGTGTAAAAGGGGCTAAGCCCCAGCATTTT
j_call: TRBJ2-1; d_call: TRBD2; v_call: TRBV14; clone_size: -; cdr3_aa: CASSQDRRGLAGFYNEQFF; cdr3_nt: TGTGCCAGCAGCCAAGATAGGCGAGGACTAGCGGGATTCTACAATGAGCAGTTCTTC
j_call: TRBJ2-3; d_call: -; v_call: TRBV24-1; clone_size: many; cdr3_aa: CATSALWAREDTQYF; cdr3_nt: TGTGCCACCAGTGCCCTTTGGGCGAGAGAGGATACGCAGTATTTT
j_call: TRBJ1-5; d_call: -; v_call: TRBV29-1; clone_size: few; cdr3_aa: CSVEGGTGQPQHF; cdr3_nt: TGCAGCGTTGAGGGTGGGACGGGGCAGCCCCAGCATTTT
j_call: TRBJ2-5; d_call: -; v_call: TRBV29-1; clone_size: many; cdr3_aa: CSVEFAPMGAQYF; cdr3_nt: TGCAGCGTTGAGTTCGCCCCCATGGGGGCCCAGTACTTC
j_call: TRBJ2-2; d_call: TRBD1; v_call: TRBV24-1; clone_size: -; cdr3_aa: CATEPSLGRTGGTGELFF; cdr3_nt: TGTGCCACCGAACCCTCATTAGGTCGGACAGGGGGCACCGGGGAGCTGTTTTTT
j_call: TRBJ2-1; d_call: TRBD2; v_call: TRBV7-2; clone_size: -; cdr3_aa: CASSDHLAVPYNEQFF; cdr3_nt: TGTGCCAGCAGCGACCATCTAGCGGTTCCCTACAATGAGCAGTTCTTC
j_call: TRBJ1-4; d_call: -; v_call: TRBV7-2; clone_size: few; cdr3_aa: CASSYFSNEKLFF; cdr3_nt: TGTGCCAGCAGCTATTTCAGTAATGAAAAACTGTTTTTT
j_call: TRBJ2-4; d_call: -; v_call: TRBV5-1; clone_size: -; cdr3_aa: CASSLGETYKNIQYF; cdr3_nt: TGCGCCAGCAGCCTCGGGGAGACCTACAAAAACATTCAGTACTTC
j_call: TRBJ1-5; d_call: -; v_call: TRBV12-3/TRBV12-4; clone_size: -; cdr3_aa: CASSPHPVRGNQPQHF; cdr3_nt: TGTGCCAGCAGTCCCCATCCCGTCAGGGGCAATCAGCCCCAGCATTTT
j_call: TRBJ2-7; d_call: TRBD2; v_call: TRBV20-1; clone_size: few; cdr3_aa: CSASQTSVPAEQYF; cdr3_nt: TGCAGTGCCTCCCAGACTAGCGTCCCCGCAGAGCAGTACTTC
j_call: TRBJ1-1; d_call: -; v_call: TRBV29-1; clone_size: -; cdr3_aa: CSVSLNTEAFF; cdr3_nt: TGCAGCGTTTCCCTGAACACTGAAGCTTTCTTT
j_call: TRBJ2-3; d_call: -; v_call: TRBV6-5; clone_size: -; cdr3_aa: CASSYGGTLADTQYF; cdr3_nt: TGTGCCAGCAGTTACGGCGGGACCCTGGCAGATACGCAGTATTTT
j_call: TRBJ2-7; d_call: -; v_call: TRBV29-1; clone_size: few; cdr3_aa: CSVEGGSTSYEQYF; cdr3_nt: TGCAGCGTTGAAGGGGGGAGTACCTCCTACGAGCAGTACTTC
j_call: TRBJ2-7; d_call: TRBD1; v_call: TRBV18; clone_size: few; cdr3_aa: CASSPGTGWAYEQYF; cdr3_nt: TGTGCCAGCTCCCCCGGGACAGGGTGGGCCTACGAGCAGTACTTC
j_call: TRBJ2-7; d_call: -; v_call: TRBV2; clone_size: many; cdr3_aa: CASSEGRNPYEQYF; cdr3_nt: TGTGCCAGCAGTGAGGGCAGGAATCCCTACGAGCAGTACTTC
j_call: TRBJ2-3; d_call: -; v_call: TRBV20-1; clone_size: many; cdr3_aa: CSATRDPRPDTQYF; cdr3_nt: TGCAGTGCTACAAGGGACCCGAGGCCAGATACGCAGTATTTT
j_call: TRBJ2-3; d_call: TRBD2; v_call: TRBV30; clone_size: few; cdr3_aa: CAWTSGSTDTQYF; cdr3_nt: TGTGCCTGGACTAGCGGTAGCACAGATACGCAGTATTTT
j_call: TRBJ2-3; d_call: -; v_call: TRBV12-3/TRBV12-4; clone_size: -; cdr3_aa: CASSPQRVLGDTQYF; cdr3_nt: TGTGCCAGCAGTCCTCAGCGGGTACTGGGAGATACGCAGTATTTT
j_call: TRBJ2-2; d_call: -; v_call: TRBV27; clone_size: many; cdr3_aa: CASSPRGGGNTGELFF; cdr3_nt: TGTGCCAGCAGTCCCCGCGGGGGCGGGAACACCGGGGAGCTGTTTTTT
j_call: TRBJ2-1; d_call: TRBD2; v_call: TRBV7-2; clone_size: -; cdr3_aa: CASSLALLAAYNEQFF; cdr3_nt: TGTGCCAGCAGCTTAGCTCTGCTAGCGGCCTACAATGAGCAGTTCTTC
j_call: TRBJ2-1; d_call: TRBD2; v_call: TRBV5-1; clone_size: few; cdr3_aa: CASSLTSGRGGHNEQFF; cdr3_nt: TGCGCCAGCAGCTTGACTAGCGGGAGGGGGGGCCACAATGAGCAGTTCTTC
j_call: TRBJ1-1; d_call: TRBD1; v_call: TRBV7-6; clone_size: few; cdr3_aa: CASSLVLKRGLNTEAFF; cdr3_nt: TGTGCCAGCAGCTTAGTGCTCAAGAGGGGGCTGAACACTGAAGCTTTCTTT
j_call: TRBJ2-1; d_call: -; v_call: TRBV28; clone_size: -; cdr3_aa: CASSLVWRLSSYNEQFF; cdr3_nt: TGTGCCAGCAGTTTAGTCTGGCGGCTGAGCTCCTACAATGAGCAGTTCTTC
j_call: TRBJ2-1; d_call: -; v_call: TRBV6-1; clone_size: few; cdr3_aa: CASSEAKGSPSYNEQFF; cdr3_nt: TGTGCCAGCAGTGAAGCAAAAGGGAGTCCCTCCTACAATGAGCAGTTCTTC
j_call: TRBJ2-1; d_call: -; v_call: TRBV3-1; clone_size: many; cdr3_aa: CAGPKGSSYNEQFF; cdr3_nt: TGTGCCGGACCTAAGGGGAGCTCCTACAATGAGCAGTTCTTC
j_call: TRBJ2-3; d_call: TRBD2; v_call: TRBV4-2; clone_size: -; cdr3_aa: CASSQEPPPGGAGDTQYF; cdr3_nt: TGTGCCAGCAGCCAAGAGCCCCCCCCCGGGGGGGCCGGAGATACGCAGTATTTT
j_call: TRBJ1-2; d_call: TRBD1; v_call: TRBV6-1; clone_size: many; cdr3_aa: CASSPCTGTGCYGGYTF; cdr3_nt: TGTGCCAGCAGTCCTTGCACCGGGACAGGATGTTATGGTGGCTACACCTTC
j_call: TRBJ2-1; d_call: TRBD2; v_call: TRBV12-3/TRBV12-4; clone_size: many; cdr3_aa: CASSLRRTSGRKDNEQFF; cdr3_nt: TGTGCCAGCAGCCTCCGAAGGACTAGCGGGAGGAAAGACAATGAGCAGTTCTTC
j_call: TRBJ2-1; d_call: -; v_call: TRBV29-1; clone_size: few; cdr3_aa: CSVQSGRGYNEQFF; cdr3_nt: TGCAGCGTTCAAAGCGGAAGGGGCTACAATGAGCAGTTCTTC
j_call: TRBJ2-7; d_call: -; v_call: TRBV20-1; clone_size: -; cdr3_aa: CSARGRDSYEQYF; cdr3_nt: TGCAGTGCCCGGGGAAGGGACTCCTACGAGCAGTACTTC
j_call: TRBJ1-4; d_call: -; v_call: TRBV29-1; clone_size: -; cdr3_aa: CSVTLPKSATNEKLFF; cdr3_nt: TGCAGCGTTACCCTACCCAAGAGCGCAACTAATGAAAAACTGTTTTTT
j_call: TRBJ1-1; d_call: -; v_call: TRBV6-2/TRBV6-3; clone_size: -; cdr3_aa: CASSPGIANTEAFF; cdr3_nt: TGTGCCAGCAGTCCAGGGATAGCGAACACTGAAGCTTTCTTT
j_call: TRBJ2-7; d_call: TRBD2; v_call: TRBV19; clone_size: -; cdr3_aa: CASSVVAGPYEQYF; cdr3_nt: TGTGCCAGTAGTGTGGTAGCGGGGCCCTACGAGCAGTACTTC
j_call: TRBJ2-7; d_call: -; v_call: TRBV7-3; clone_size: many; cdr3_aa: CASSPKSGYEQYF; cdr3_nt: TGTGCCAGCAGCCCGAAAAGCGGCTACGAGCAGTACTTC
j_call: TRBJ1-4; d_call: -; v_call: TRBV12-3/TRBV12-4; clone_size: few; cdr3_aa: CASSTGARSEKLFF; cdr3_nt: TGTGCCAGCAGTACGGGGGCGCGGAGTGAAAAACTGTTTTTT
j_call: TRBJ2-7; d_call: TRBD2; v_call: TRBV29-1; clone_size: -; cdr3_aa: CSVSLAGGPYEQYF; cdr3_nt: TGCAGCGTAAGTCTAGCGGGAGGGCCCTACGAGCAGTACTTC
j_call: TRBJ1-3; d_call: -; v_call: TRBV5-1; clone_size: few; cdr3_aa: CASSLAGNTIYF; cdr3_nt: TGCGCCAGCAGCTTGGCTGGAAACACCATATATTTT
j_call: TRBJ2-3; d_call: TRBD2; v_call: TRBV20-1; clone_size: many; cdr3_aa: CSASGLAWGTVKTDTQYF; cdr3_nt: TGCAGTGCTAGCGGACTAGCCTGGGGTACCGTAAAAACAGATACGCAGTATTTT
j_call: TRBJ1-1; d_call: -; v_call: TRBV12-3/TRBV12-4; clone_size: many; cdr3_aa: CASSFPDGNTEAFF; cdr3_nt: TGTGCCAGCAGTTTTCCCGACGGGAACACTGAAGCTTTCTTT
j_call: TRBJ1-2; d_call: -; v_call: TRBV12-3/TRBV12-4; clone_size: -; cdr3_aa: CARSLVEPGLNFYYGYTF; cdr3_nt: TGTGCCCGCAGTTTAGTGGAGCCGGGCCTCAATTTTTACTATGGCTACACCTTC
j_call: TRBJ2-1; d_call: -; v_call: TRBV20-1; clone_size: few; cdr3_aa: CSASARRFGEQFF; cdr3_nt: TGCAGTGCTAGCGCCCGGAGGTTTGGTGAGCAGTTCTTC
j_call: TRBJ2-1; d_call: TRBD2; v_call: TRBV20-1; clone_size: few; cdr3_aa: CSASYGGRWTDEQFF; cdr3_nt: TGCAGTGCTAGTTACGGGGGGAGATGGACGGATGAGCAGTTCTTC
j_call: TRBJ2-7; d_call: -; v_call: TRBV7-9; clone_size: -; cdr3_aa: CASRFNNEQYF; cdr3_nt: TGTGCCAGCCGCTTTAACAACGAGCAGTACTTC